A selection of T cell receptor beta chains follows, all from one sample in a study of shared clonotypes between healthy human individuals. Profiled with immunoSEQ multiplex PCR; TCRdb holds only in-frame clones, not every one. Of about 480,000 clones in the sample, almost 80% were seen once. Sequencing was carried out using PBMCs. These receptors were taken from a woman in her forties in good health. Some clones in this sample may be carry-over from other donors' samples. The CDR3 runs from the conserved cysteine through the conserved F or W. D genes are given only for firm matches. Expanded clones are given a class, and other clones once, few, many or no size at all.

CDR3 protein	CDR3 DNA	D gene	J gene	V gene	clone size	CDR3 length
CASSPGQGALDGYTF	TGCGCCAGCAGCCCCGGACAGGGGGCATTGGATGGCTACACCTTC	TRBD1	TRBJ1-2	TRBV4-1	.	15
CASSRGVAGGSGANVLTF	TGTGCCAGCAGCCGTGGAGTAGCGGGAGGTTCTGGGGCCAACGTCCTGACTTTC	TRBD2	TRBJ2-6	TRBV7-3	.	18
CASSYGGNTEAFF	TGTGCCAGCAGTTACGGAGGGAACACTGAAGCTTTCTTT	.	TRBJ1-1	TRBV6-5	.	13
CASSPNPTANAEAFF	TGTGCCAGCAGTCCAAACCCGACCGCGAACGCTGAAGCTTTCTTT	.	TRBJ1-1	TRBV28	many	15
CASSLGTGGSHEQYF	TGTGCCAGCAGCTTAGGGACAGGGGGCAGCCACGAGCAGTACTTC	TRBD1	TRBJ2-7	TRBV7-6	.	15
CASSLAAGSEQPQHF	TGTGCCAGCAGCTTAGCAGCAGGGTCGGAACAGCCCCAGCATTTT	.	TRBJ1-5	TRBV7-2	.	15
CASSISTGPYNEQFF	TGTGCCAGTAGTATATCGACAGGGCCCTACAATGAGCAGTTCTTC	TRBD1	TRBJ2-1	TRBV19	.	15
CASSPRRGDQETQYF	TGTGCCAGCTCACCAAGGAGGGGTGACCAAGAGACCCAGTACTTC	.	TRBJ2-5	TRBV18	.	15
CATTSRLYNEQFF	TGTGCCACCACTAGCAGGTTGTACAATGAGCAGTTCTTC	.	TRBJ2-1	TRBV10-3	.	13
CATSRDFGENEKLFF	TGTGCCACCAGCAGAGATTTCGGAGAAAATGAAAAACTGTTTTTT	.	TRBJ1-4	TRBV15	.	15
CSAAGVLAYEQYF	TGCAGCGCTGCGGGAGTCCTGGCCTACGAGCAGTACTTC	TRBD2	TRBJ2-7	TRBV29-1	few	13
CSGGTDQETQYF	TGCAGCGGAGGGACAGACCAAGAGACCCAGTACTTC	TRBD1	TRBJ2-5	TRBV29-1	many	12
CAISPGLSYEQYF	TGTGCCATCAGCCCAGGCCTCTCCTACGAGCAGTACTTC	.	TRBJ2-7	TRBV10-3	.	13
CASSLVGTSYEQYF	TGTGCCAGCAGCTTAGTAGGGACCAGCTACGAGCAGTACTTC	.	TRBJ2-7	TRBV5-6	.	14
CASSYPSGRARDEQFF	TGTGCCAGCAGTTACCCTAGCGGGAGGGCCAGAGATGAGCAGTTCTTC	TRBD2	TRBJ2-1	TRBV6-8	.	16
CASSLSGSGYNEQFF	TGTGCCAGCAGTCTTAGCGGGAGTGGGTACAATGAGCAGTTCTTC	TRBD2	TRBJ2-1	TRBV7-2	.	15
CASSLAGGQGAPTDTQYF	TGTGCCAGCAGCTTGGCCGGGGGACAGGGGGCACCCACAGATACGCAGTATTTT	TRBD1	TRBJ2-3	TRBV5-8	once	18
CASSSLQGSHYNEQFF	TGTGCCAGCAGTTCACTACAGGGGTCACATTACAATGAGCAGTTCTTC	TRBD1	TRBJ2-1	TRBV28	.	16
CASSLVASTDTQYF	TGTGCCAGCAGCTTAGTAGCTAGCACAGATACGCAGTATTTT	.	TRBJ2-3	TRBV7-2	.	14
CASSAGLATDTQYF	TGTGCCAGCAGCGCCGGACTAGCGACAGATACGCAGTATTTT	TRBD2	TRBJ2-3	TRBV11-1	.	14
CAIRLAGANEQYF	TGTGCCATCCGACTAGCGGGAGCTAACGAGCAGTACTTC	TRBD2	TRBJ2-7	TRBV30	.	13
CASSLEGLRGQETQYF	TGTGCCAGCAGTTTGGAGGGCCTTAGGGGCCAAGAGACCCAGTACTTC	.	TRBJ2-5	TRBV28	.	16
CASSSTSGFVTQYF	TGTGCCAGCAGCTCTACTAGCGGGTTTGTGACCCAGTACTTC	TRBD2	TRBJ2-5	TRBV7-9	.	14
CASNPTGDQETQYF	TGTGCCAGCAACCCGACAGGCGACCAAGAGACCCAGTACTTC	.	TRBJ2-5	TRBV2	.	14
CASSLVPGAALYEQYF	TGTGCCAGCAGCTTAGTACCGGGGGCAGCTCTCTACGAGCAGTACTTC	.	TRBJ2-7	TRBV11-2	few	16
CASSDTLNQPQHF	TGTGCCAGCAGTGACACACTGAATCAGCCCCAGCATTTT	.	TRBJ1-5	TRBV6-4	.	13
CASSFRANTEAFF	TGTGCCAGCAGTTTTCGAGCGAACACTGAAGCTTTCTTT	.	TRBJ1-1	TRBV27	few	13
CASSSTGLGTEAFF	TGTGCCAGCAGTTCCACAGGGTTGGGCACTGAAGCTTTCTTT	.	TRBJ1-1	TRBV28	few	14
CASSYSGQRAPETQYF	TGCGCCAGCAGCTACTCCGGCCAGAGGGCTCCAGAGACCCAGTACTTC	.	TRBJ2-5	TRBV5-1	.	16
CASSEIFRNTIYF	TGTGCCAGCAGTGAGATCTTTAGAAACACCATATATTTT	.	TRBJ1-3	TRBV2	.	13
CASSITFTDTQYF	TGTGCCAGTAGTATCACATTCACAGATACGCAGTATTTT	.	TRBJ2-3	TRBV19	once	13
CASSLEGRGQGTDTQYF	TGCGCCAGCAGCTTGGAGGGCAGGGGTCAAGGTACAGATACGCAGTATTTT	.	TRBJ2-3	TRBV5-1	.	17
CASSPKLGSAGELFF	TGTGCCAGCAGCCCCAAACTAGGATCGGCCGGGGAGCTGTTTTTT	.	TRBJ2-2	TRBV7-2	few	15
CASSLVRGYEQYF	TGTGCCAGCAGCTTGGTCAGGGGCTACGAGCAGTACTTC	.	TRBJ2-7	TRBV7-8	.	13
CATSRDPEGGRNEQFF	TGTGCCACCAGCAGAGATCCGGAAGGGGGACGGAATGAGCAGTTCTTC	.	TRBJ2-1	TRBV15	.	16
CASVVASGTDEQYF	TGTGCCAGCGTCGTGGCTAGCGGGACGGACGAGCAGTACTTC	TRBD2	TRBJ2-7	TRBV6-1	.	14
CASSPQTVNQPQHF	TGTGCCAGCTCACCCCAGACAGTTAATCAGCCCCAGCATTTT	.	TRBJ1-5	TRBV18	.	14
CAWSVRETQYF	TGTGCCTGGAGTGTGAGGGAGACCCAGTACTTC	.	TRBJ2-5	TRBV30	.	11
CASSLRQGAGEQYF	TGTGCCAGCAGCTTGCGGCAGGGGGCGGGGGAGCAGTACTTC	TRBD1	TRBJ2-7	TRBV7-9	.	14
CASSGSRGVGETQYF	TGTGCCAGCTCGGGATCGCGGGGAGTAGGAGAGACCCAGTACTTC	.	TRBJ2-5	TRBV18	.	15
CASSPIDSNQPQHF	TGTGCCAGCTCACCTATCGACAGCAATCAGCCCCAGCATTTT	.	TRBJ1-5	TRBV18	.	14
CASTGASSYEQYF	TGTGCCAGCACCGGGGCCTCCTCCTACGAGCAGTACTTC	.	TRBJ2-7	TRBV7-9	few	13
CASSGSSHNEQFF	TGTGCCAGCAGCGGTTCCAGCCACAATGAGCAGTTCTTC	.	TRBJ2-1	TRBV7-9	.	13
CASSLAADSLFTYEQYF	TGTGCCAGCAGCTTGGCCGCGGACTCTCTATTTACCTACGAGCAGTACTTC	.	TRBJ2-7	TRBV5-5	few	17
CASRPGPRYEQYF	TGTGCCAGCAGGCCGGGACCGAGATACGAGCAGTACTTC	.	TRBJ2-7	TRBV27	.	13
CASSPNRGQYSNQPQHF	TGCGCCAGCAGCCCAAACAGGGGCCAGTATAGCAATCAGCCCCAGCATTTT	TRBD1	TRBJ1-5	TRBV4-1	once	17
CASSTGLGGYTF	TGTGCCAGTAGTACAGGGCTGGGAGGCTACACCTTC	.	TRBJ1-2	TRBV19	.	12
CASSQAGGLIGEQFF	TGTGCCAGCAGCCAAGCCGGAGGGCTGATCGGGGAGCAGTTCTTC	.	TRBJ2-1	TRBV4-2	.	15
CAWSNGYRDYEQYF	TGTGCCTGGAGTAACGGGTATCGAGACTACGAGCAGTACTTC	.	TRBJ2-7	TRBV30	.	14
CASSYSGQHNQPQHF	TGTGCCAGCAGTTACTCGGGACAACACAATCAGCCCCAGCATTTT	.	TRBJ1-5	TRBV27	once	15
CASSLVGQYEQYF	TGCGCCAGCAGCTTGGTGGGTCAATACGAGCAGTACTTC	.	TRBJ2-7	TRBV5-1	.	13
CASSAGPIQPQHF	TGTGCCAGCAGCGCGGGACCTATTCAGCCCCAGCATTTT	.	TRBJ1-5	TRBV5-5	.	13